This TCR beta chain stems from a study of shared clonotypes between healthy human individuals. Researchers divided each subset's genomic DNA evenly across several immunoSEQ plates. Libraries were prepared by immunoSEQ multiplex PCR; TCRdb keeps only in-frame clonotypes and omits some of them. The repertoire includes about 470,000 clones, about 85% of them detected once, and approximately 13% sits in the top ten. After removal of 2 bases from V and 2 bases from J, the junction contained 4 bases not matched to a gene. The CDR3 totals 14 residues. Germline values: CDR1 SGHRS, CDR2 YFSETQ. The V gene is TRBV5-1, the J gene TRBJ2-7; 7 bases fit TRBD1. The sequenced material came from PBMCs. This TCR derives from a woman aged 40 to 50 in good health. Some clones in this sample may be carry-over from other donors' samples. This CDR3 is CASSLQGPTYEQYF. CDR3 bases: TGCGCCAGCAGCTTACAGGGGCCTACCTACGAGCAGTACTTC. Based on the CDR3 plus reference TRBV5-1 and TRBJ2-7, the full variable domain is KAGVTQTPRYLIKTRGQQVTLSCSPISGHRSVSWYQQTPGQGLQFLFEYFSETQRNKGNFPGRFSGRQFSNSRSEMNVSTLELGDSALYLCASSLQGPTYEQYFGPGTRLTVT.